The 22 T cell receptor beta chains listed next were all sequenced from one sample in a study of OX40 agonist ivuxolimab in advanced cancers. Sequencing was performed with immunoSEQ multiplex PCR; in TCRdb, only in-frame clones are kept and a portion is missing. The table shows about 87,000 clones, with about 86% occurring only once. Material: CD4+ or CD8+ T cells sorted from blood, obtained in a trial of the OX40 agonist ivuxolimab. These receptors all stem from an adult with an advanced solid tumor such as melanoma, head and neck, liver or kidney cancer.

The gene calls are TRBV6-6 and TRBJ2-7, with TRBD2 identical over 7 bases. V shed 4 bases, J shed 2 bases, and the junction held 8 bases outside the gene matches. Germline loops: CDR1 MNHNY, CDR2 SVGAGI (reference sequence). This CDR3 spans 15 amino acids. DNA for the CDR3: TGTGCCAGCAGTTCCGCGGGCGGGGGAACCTACGAGCAGTACTTC. Its translation: CASSSAGGGTYEQYF.

The rearrangement uses TRBV10-3 and TRBJ1-3; 9 bases agree with TRBD1. Germline trimming cut 8 bases from V and 4 bases from J; bases unmatched to any gene: 6. This CDR3 has 14 amino acids. The V gene's germline CDR1 is ENHRY and CDR2 SYGVKD. In DNA, the CDR3 is TGTGCCATCGGAGGGACAGGGTACGGAAACACCATATATTTT. Its translation is CAIGGTGYGNTIYF.

In its sample, this clone was seen once. V gene TRBV5-4 combines with J gene TRBJ2-3; 9 nucleotides agree with TRBD2. The germline V gene has CDR1 SGHNT and CDR2 YYREEE (reference sequence). The CDR3 is 16 amino acids. Trimming at V came to 0 bases and at J to 8 bases, leaving 10 bases not matched to a gene. CDR3 residues: CASSLALAGFDGTQYF. In nucleotides, the CDR3 is TGTGCCAGCAGCTTGGCTCTAGCGGGGTTCGACGGTACGCAGTATTTT.

The rearrangement uses TRBV19 and TRBJ1-1; D is possibly TRBD1 (5 bases). Germline CDR1 is LNHDA and CDR2 is SQIVND (reference sequence). The CDR3 is 14 residues long. Deletions cut 4 bases from V and 3 bases from J, with 12 bases between. The CDR3 DNA follows: TGTGCCAGTAGTAGGGTGGCGGGGGACACTGAAGCTTTCTTT. It encodes CASSRVAGDTEAFF.

J is TRBJ1-5 and V is TRBV5-4; no definite D call. This CDR3 has 16 residues. Germline CDR1 is SGHNT and CDR2 is YYREEE (reference sequence). Deletions cut 0 bases from V and 0 bases from J, with 10 bases between. This CDR3 reads CASSLDGGYSNQPQHF. CDR3 bases: TGTGCCAGCAGCTTGGACGGCGGGTATAGCAATCAGCCCCAGCATTTT.

This chain uses TRBV5-1 with TRBJ1-3; the D is unclear. The V end lost 5 bases, the J end lost 4 bases, and 13 bases lay between the germline ends. Germline CDR1 reads SGHRS; CDR2 reads YFSETQ. The CDR3 loop spans 14 amino acids. CDR3 protein: CASRPDQAGNTIYF. Written as DNA, the CDR3 is TGCGCCAGCAGACCGGACCAGGCCGGAAACACCATATATTTT.

The V gene is TRBV19, the J gene TRBJ1-5, with D unclear. Germline CDR1 and CDR2: LNHDA and SQIVND (reference sequence). Trimming removed 5 bases at V and 7 bases at J, with 15 bases between. The length of the CDR3 is 14 residues. This chain's CDR3 is CASSPGGNKQPQHF. The CDR3, as DNA: TGTGCCAGTAGTCCGGGTGGGAATAAACAGCCCCAGCATTTT.

This clone was detected a few times. This chain joins TRBV5-1 and TRBJ2-3; 10 positions match TRBD2. This CDR3 has 19 residues. V gave up 3 bases and J gave up 1 base; unmatched junction bases: 14. Germline V gene sequence: CDR1 SGHRS, CDR2 YFSETQ. DNA for the CDR3: TGCGCCAGCAGCTCCCTCGAGCTAGCGGGGGCTCTCGGCACAGATACGCAGTATTTT. It specifies CASSSLELAGALGTDTQYF.

This clone has just one count. The chain has TRBV4-1 and TRBJ2-2; D is possibly TRBD2 (6 bases). This CDR3 has 17 residues. In germline, CDR1 is MGHRA, CDR2 YSYEKL. Trimming stripped 1 base from V and 0 bases from J, with 12 bases between. The CDR3: CASSQVISGANTGELFF. CDR3 in DNA: TGCGCCAGCAGCCAAGTTATTAGCGGAGCGAACACCGGGGAGCTGTTTTTT.

About this clone itself: At one end the junction does not follow the germline gene, possibly because of a read error. The rearrangement uses TRBV7-2 and TRBJ2-5; perhaps TRBD2 as D (6 bases). The CDR3 is 12 residues long. Germline CDR1 reads SGHTA; CDR2 reads FQGNSA. The CDR3 is CASSPLQREIDF. The CDR3 region has the DNA TGTGCCAGCAGCCCTCTTCAACGGGAGATAGACTTC.

This clone was picked up one time. The chain recombines TRBV20-1 with TRBJ1-1; TRBD1 is a possible D gene (6 bases). The CDR3 is made up of 11 amino acids. Germline V lookup: CDR1 DFQATT, CDR2 SNEGSKA (reference sequence). V was cut by 7 bases and J by 5 bases, with 11 bases left in between. The CDR3 nucleotides are TGCAGTGACCAGGGGCTTACTGAAGCTTTCTTT. It encodes CSDQGLTEAFF.

This rearrangement joins TRBV5-5 to TRBJ2-7, with D unclear. Trimming removed 1 base at V and 3 bases at J, with 14 bases between. CDR3 size: 15 residues. In germline, CDR1 is SGHKS, CDR2 YYEKEE (reference sequence). CDR3 residues: CASSLTDVLVYEQYF. The CDR3 nucleotides are TGTGCCAGCAGCTTGACAGATGTCTTGGTCTACGAGCAGTACTTC.

This chain uses TRBV4-3 with TRBJ1-1; maybe TRBD1 (6 bases). The germline gives CDR1 LGHNA, CDR2 YSLEER. This CDR3 spans 14 amino acids. V lost 0 bases to trimming and J lost 1 base, with 6 bases between them. The CDR3 region has the DNA TGCGCCAGCAGCCAAGAGACAGGGAACACTGAAGCTTTCTTT. It codes for CASSQETGNTEAFF.

This clone was detected once. The chain employs TRBV4-3 and TRBJ2-7; 9 bases are a match to TRBD1. This CDR3 region has 19 residues. Germline V gives CDR1 LGHNA, CDR2 YSLEER. V lost 0 bases, J lost 3 bases, and 15 bases stayed unmatched. CDR3 loop: CASSQDIGEDRGFFYEQYF. The CDR3, as DNA: TGCGCCAGCAGCCAAGATATTGGGGAAGACAGGGGGTTTTTCTACGAGCAGTACTTC.

The J gene is TRBJ1-1, the V gene TRBV28; possible D gene TRBD1, 5 bases. CDR1 is MDHEN and CDR2 is SYDVKM in the germline V gene. Between the trimmed V and J ends, which lost 5 bases and 3 bases, there was a span of 16 bases. The CDR3 extends over 15 amino acids. CDR3 nucleotides: TGTGCCAGCAGTCCACAGGATCCTGGGGACACTGAAGCTTTCTTT. Translated, it gives CASSPQDPGDTEAFF.

The V gene is TRBV28, the J gene TRBJ1-2; no clear D gene. Trimming removed 5 bases at V and 4 bases at J, with 17 bases between. The germline CDR1 and CDR2 sequences are MDHEN and SYDVKM. This CDR3 has 15 residues. CDR3: CASSSPSWTAYGYTF. The CDR3, as DNA: TGTGCCAGCAGTAGCCCCTCCTGGACGGCCTATGGCTACACCTTC.

The chain uses TRBV5-1 and TRBJ1-2, with 9 bases fitting TRBD1. J gave up 7 bases and V 4 bases, and 8 bases lay outside the gene matches. The length of the CDR3 is 14 residues. CDR1 is SGHRS and CDR2 is YFSETQ in the germline V gene. The CDR3 spells CASSPWTGEGGYTF. The CDR3 nucleotides read TGCGCCAGCAGCCCCTGGACAGGGGAAGGTGGCTACACCTTC.

This clone was observed a handful of times. This CDR3 is also generated by other DNA sequences in the sample. The chain couples TRBV6-5 to TRBJ1-1; D gene ambiguous. V gave up 2 bases and J gave up 8 bases, with 6 bases separating them. The CDR3 consists of 11 residues. The germline V gene has CDR1 MNHEY and CDR2 SVGAGI. The CDR3 reads CASSYRAEAFF. CDR3 nucleotides: TGTGCCAGCAGTTACAGGGCAGAAGCTTTCTTT.

In its sample, this clone was seen once. The chain couples TRBV18 to TRBJ2-5; 8 nucleotides match TRBD2. The J call may be faulty, since TRBJ2-7 better matches the DNA end. Looked up from germline, CDR1 is KGHSH and CDR2 is LQKENI. This CDR3 contains 16 residues. CDR3 region: CASSPPASGHAYEQYF. Here the CDR3 DNA reads TGTGCCAGCTCACCACCGGCTAGCGGGCACGCCTACGAGCAGTACTTC.

The chain uses TRBV5-1 and TRBJ1-2, with 7 bases matching TRBD1. The V segment lost 4 bases and the J segment 0 bases; nucleotides outside the gene matches: 9. CDR1 is SGHRS, CDR2 YFSETQ, per germline. This CDR3 is built from 16 residues. The CDR3, as DNA: TGCGCCAGCAGCCCAGCGCGGGACAGCTCTAACTATGGCTACACCTTC. This encodes CASSPARDSSNYGYTF.

V and J are TRBV27 and TRBJ2-7; maybe TRBD2 (5 bases). V shed 6 bases and J shed 4 bases, with 10 bases lying between them. The germline V gene has CDR1 MNHEY and CDR2 SMNVEV (reference sequence). The CDR3 spans 12 residues. CDR3 loop: CASSWAGYEQYF. The CDR3 nucleotides read TGTGCCAGCAGCTGGGCGGGTTACGAGCAGTACTTC.

This sequence joins TRBV18 and TRBJ2-1; unclear D gene. Trimming stripped 5 bases from V and 3 bases from J, with 8 bases between. The CDR3 loop spans 13 amino acids. Germline CDR1 KGHSH, CDR2 LQKENI. CDR3 loop: CASSSGGYNEQFF. For the CDR3, the DNA is TGTGCCAGCTCAAGTGGTGGCTACAATGAGCAGTTCTTC.